This passage covers 27 T cell receptor beta chains from one sample sequenced in a study of blood T cell repertoires in COVID-19. Method: immunoSEQ multiplex PCR; TCRdb's copy keeps in-frame clones and lacks some. This sample has more than 250,000 clones, with 70% to 90% found just once. Specimen: peripheral blood. The receptors were gathered from a man between 18 and 35 years old with active or convalescent COVID-19.

The CDR3 protein is CASSVGLARGDTQYF. The CDR3 bases are TGTGCCAGCAGCGTGGGACTAGCAAGGGGAGATACGCAGTATTTT. V is TRBV9 and J is TRBJ2-3, with 9 bases that match TRBD2. This CDR3 comprises 15 residues. V dropped 2 bases and J dropped 5; count of bases not matched to a gene: 6. Germline-derived CDR1 and CDR2 are SGDLS and YYNGEE.

CDR3: CATYTGELFF. The CDR3 DNA sequence: TGTGCCACCTACACCGGGGAGCTGTTTTTT. The gene calls are TRBV6-5 and TRBJ2-2; D unresolved. Germline assignment: CDR1 MNHEY and CDR2 SVGAGI. This CDR3 contains 10 residues. V gave up 10 bases and J gave up 3 bases, with 3 bases separating them.

This chain connects TRBV29-1 to TRBJ2-7, with D possibly being TRBD2 (5 bases). Trimming pared 6 bases from V and 3 bases from J, leaving 15 bases between. Germline assignment: CDR1 SQVTM and CDR2 ANQGSEA. This CDR3 comprises 13 residues. The CDR3 sequence: CSVMALAYYEQYF. DNA of the CDR3: TGCAGCGTGATGGCCTTAGCGTACTACGAGCAGTACTTC.

This clone appeared once. The chain carries TRBV19 and TRBJ2-5, with 9 bases identical to TRBD1. The V segment lost 4 bases and the J segment 5 bases; nucleotides outside the gene matches: 8. This CDR3 contains 15 residues. The germline V gene encodes CDR1 LNHDA and CDR2 SQIVND (reference sequence). The CDR3 here is CASSTLSDRGETQYF. CDR3 sequence (DNA): TGTGCCAGTAGTACCCTCTCCGACAGGGGGGAGACCCAGTACTTC.

The chain carries TRBV19 and TRBJ2-7, with D perhaps TRBD2 (6 bases). V was cut by 4 bases and J by 0 bases, with 10 bases left in between. Germline CDR1 and CDR2: LNHDA and SQIVND (reference sequence). CDR3 length: 14 amino acids. CDR3 sequence reads: CASSTAGSSYEQYF. The CDR3 DNA reads TGTGCCAGTAGTACGGCGGGGAGCTCCTACGAGCAGTACTTC.

This rearrangement joins TRBV24-1 to TRBJ2-1; maybe TRBD2 (5 bases). CDR3 length: 13 residues. CDR1 and CDR2 from the germline V gene are KGHDR and SFDVKD. Trimming removed 1 base from V and 8 bases from J, with 8 bases in between. CDR3 nucleotides: TGTGCCACCAGTGATTTCTTCGGGGATGAGCAGTTCTTC. This encodes CATSDFFGDEQFF.

The rearrangement links TRBV10-1 to TRBJ2-7; TRBD2 aligns across 8 bases. Germline V gene sequence: CDR1 WNHNN, CDR2 SYGVQD (reference sequence). The CDR3 loop spans 21 amino acids. Losses at the gene ends were 0 bases for V and 4 bases for J; bases not matched to a gene: 23. CDR3 sequence reads: CASSESWHTSGLGSPFYEQYF. The CDR3 nucleotides are TGCGCCAGCAGTGAGTCATGGCATACTAGCGGACTGGGGAGCCCATTTTACGAGCAGTACTTC.

V gene TRBV4-3 combines with J gene TRBJ2-7; 8 bases agree with TRBD1. Germline CDR1 and CDR2: LGHNA and YSLEER. The CDR3 spans 14 residues. After removal of 1 base from V and 2 bases from J, the junction contained 1 base not matched to a gene. The CDR3 sequence is CASSQGTGPYEQYF. CDR3 DNA sequence: TGCGCCAGCAGCCAAGGGACAGGGCCCTACGAGCAGTACTTC.

Of note for this clone: The junction departs from germline at one end; a sequencing error may be responsible. The V and J genes are TRBV28 and TRBJ2-7; 7 nucleotides align to TRBD1. CDR3 length equals 11 residues. In germline, CDR1 is MDHEN, CDR2 SYDVKM. The CDR3 sequence is CASRWDSPRDF. The CDR3 DNA reads TGTGCCAGCAGGTGGGACAGCCCAAGAGACTTC.

The rearrangement uses TRBV5-5 and TRBJ2-3; TRBD1 agrees at 10 bases. The CDR3 sequence is 15 residues long. V dropped 4 bases and J dropped 2; count of bases not matched to a gene: 4. The V gene's germline CDR1 is SGHKS and CDR2 YYEKEE (reference sequence). The CDR3 nucleotides are TGTGCCAGCAGCCCCGGACAGGGGGTCACAGATACGCAGTATTTT. As protein: CASSPGQGVTDTQYF.

V gene TRBV19 combines with J gene TRBJ2-1, with 7 nucleotides matching TRBD2. The CDR3 has 12 amino acids. Germline CDR1 LNHDA, CDR2 SQIVND (reference sequence). V dropped 4 bases and J dropped 10; count of bases not matched to a gene: 4. Here the CDR3 reads CASSTPGGEQFF. The CDR3 DNA is TGTGCCAGTAGTACCCCCGGGGGGGAGCAGTTCTTC.

This chain uses TRBV6-2 or TRBV6-3 with TRBJ2-7, with TRBD2 identical over 9 bases. CDR1 MNHEY and CDR2 SVGEGT come from the germline V gene. This CDR3 region has 14 residues. The junction had 13 bases not matched to a gene; V was cut back by 5 bases and J by 11 bases. The CDR3 protein is CASSHPVAGGQEYF. DNA for the CDR3: TGTGCCAGCAGTCACCCCGTGGCGGGAGGGCAGGAGTACTTC.

The chain's CDR3 is CASSLFGTLYSPLHF. DNA for the CDR3: TGTGCCAGCAGTTTATTCGGGACACTCTATTCACCCCTCCACTTT. The chain uses TRBV28 and TRBJ1-6; the D gene is possibly TRBD1 (6 bases). Trimming stripped 1 base from V and 8 bases from J, with 12 bases between. The CDR3 consists of 15 residues. Germline V lookup: CDR1 MDHEN, CDR2 SYDVKM.

The J gene is TRBJ1-6, the V gene TRBV19; 7 positions agree with TRBD1. Trimming cost V 8 bases and J 5 bases; bases outside gene matches: 6. In germline, CDR1 is LNHDA, CDR2 SQIVND (reference sequence). This CDR3 has 14 residues. The CDR3 sequence: CASHATGDNSPLHF. The CDR3 DNA follows: TGTGCCAGTCATGCTACAGGGGATAATTCACCCCTCCACTTT.

The chain uses TRBV2 and TRBJ1-6, with TRBD1 identical over 9 bases. Trimming cost V 5 bases and J 6 bases; bases outside gene matches: 5. CDR1 SNHLY and CDR2 FYNNEI come from the germline V gene. The CDR3 runs to 15 residues. The CDR3 DNA sequence: TGTGCCAGCAGTCCACAGGGGGCGCTTAATTCACCCCTCCACTTT. Translating it yields CASSPQGALNSPLHF. The full variable domain, with the rest looked up from reference TRBV2 and TRBJ1-6, is EPEVTQTPSHQVTQMGQEVILRCVPISNHLYFYWYRQILGQKVEFLVSFYNNEISEKSEIFDDQFSVERPDGSNFTLKIRSTKLEDSAMYFCASSPQGALNSPLHFGNGTRLTVT.

The genes are TRBV18 and TRBJ2-3; 9 positions match TRBD1. Trimming took 6 bases from V and 5 from J; bases not matched to a gene: 9. The germline V gene has CDR1 KGHSH and CDR2 LQKENI. The CDR3 sequence is 15 residues long. This chain's CDR3 is CASSPGTGRGDTQYF. The CDR3 nucleotides read TGTGCCAGCTCGCCCGGGACAGGGCGAGGAGATACGCAGTATTTT.

This clone was seen more than once but under ten times. The chain combines TRBV30 with TRBJ1-5; D gene unclear. Deletions cut 0 bases from V and 0 bases from J, with 6 bases between. Germline CDR1 is GTSNPN and CDR2 is SVGIG (reference sequence). The CDR3 is made up of 14 amino acids. CDR3 amino acids: CAWSVGGSNQPQHF. As DNA, the CDR3 is TGTGCCTGGAGTGTCGGCGGTAGCAATCAGCCCCAGCATTTT.

The chain is built from TRBV12-3 or TRBV12-4 and TRBJ1-2; 7 nucleotides line up with TRBD1. This CDR3 is 12 amino acids long. J gave up 7 bases and V 6 bases, and 5 bases lay outside the gene matches. Here the CDR3 reads CASRRTGSGYTF. The CDR3 DNA follows: TGTGCCAGCAGGCGGACAGGTTCTGGCTACACCTTC.

The chain uses TRBV2 and TRBJ1-3; 7 bases agree with TRBD1. The J segment lost 6 bases and the V segment lost 11 bases, leaving 7 bases of the junction unmatched. Germline CDR1 SNHLY, CDR2 FYNNEI. The CDR3 runs 12 residues. The CDR3 protein is CALGTEANTIYF. As DNA, the CDR3 is TGTGCCTTAGGGACAGAAGCAAACACCATATATTTT.

This rearrangement joins TRBV5-4 to TRBJ2-1; 14 bases are a match to TRBD2. Germline values: CDR1 SGHNT, CDR2 YYREEE (reference sequence). V shed 4 bases, J shed 8 bases, and the junction held 5 bases outside the gene matches. The CDR3 contains 15 residues. The CDR3 region is CASSEGLAGVYEQFF. In DNA form, the CDR3 reads TGTGCCAGCAGCGAGGGACTAGCGGGGGTCTATGAGCAGTTCTTC.

The genes are TRBV7-9 and TRBJ2-5; TRBD2 aligns across 8 bases. V lost 1 base and J lost 5; bases outside the gene matches: 6. The germline gives CDR1 SEHNR, CDR2 FQNEAQ (reference sequence). There are 15 residues in the CDR3. The DNA for the CDR3 is TGTGCCAGCAGCTTAGTATCCGCGGGGGGTGAGACCCAGTACTTC. This codes for CASSLVSAGGETQYF.

CDR3 coding DNA: TGTGCCAGCAGCCAAGATAGCGGCTACCGCAATGAGCAGTTCTTC. Its translation is CASSQDSGYRNEQFF. The chain employs TRBV4-2 and TRBJ2-1, with D perhaps TRBD2 (6 bases). The CDR3 is made up of 15 amino acids. CDR1 is LGHNA, CDR2 YNFKEQ, per germline. Trimming took off 0 bases at V and 6 bases at J, with 12 bases between the two ends.

The rearrangement links TRBV2 to TRBJ2-5; 9 nucleotides match TRBD1. The CDR3 is 15 residues long. V lost 5 bases, J lost 4 bases, and 8 bases stayed unmatched. Germline V gene lookup returns CDR1 SNHLY and CDR2 FYNNEI. CDR3 loop: CASSRGQGLGETQYF. The CDR3 bases are TGTGCCAGCAGTCGCGGACAGGGGCTAGGAGAGACCCAGTACTTC.

The chain combines TRBV12-5 with TRBJ2-2; TRBD1 is a possible D gene (5 bases). This CDR3 spans 16 amino acids. Between the trimmed V and J ends, which lost 0 bases and 0 bases, there was a span of 8 bases. Germline loops: CDR1 LGHNT, CDR2 FRNRAP. This CDR3 is CASGLVVGPNTGELFF. The CDR3 region has the DNA TGTGCTAGTGGTTTGGTAGTGGGGCCGAACACCGGGGAGCTGTTTTTT.

The V and J genes are TRBV3-1 (or the pseudogene TRBV3-2) and TRBJ2-1; 8 bases are a match to TRBD2. Germline CDR1 is LGHDT and CDR2 is YNNKEL (reference sequence). The CDR3 has 16 residues. Trimming removed 4 bases from V and 7 bases from J; junction bases left unmatched: 12. This CDR3 reads CASSPVGAGGRNEQFF. CDR3 in DNA: TGTGCCAGCAGCCCGGTTGGGGCGGGGGGCCGAAATGAGCAGTTCTTC.

V is TRBV6-5 and J is TRBJ1-1, with 9 bases matching TRBD1. With 5 bases clipped from V and 3 bases from J, the junction kept 4 bases outside the gene matches. This CDR3 spans 14 amino acids. Looked up from germline, CDR1 is MNHEY and CDR2 is SVGAGI. CDR3 loop: CASSLRTGDTEAFF. The CDR3 nucleotides read TGTGCCAGCAGTCTCCGGACAGGGGACACTGAAGCTTTCTTT.

A few counts support this clone. The chain links TRBV19 to TRBJ2-1, with D possibly being TRBD2 (5 bases). The ends were cut back, 1 base at V and 2 bases at J, with 12 bases in the middle. Per germline, CDR1 LNHDA and CDR2 SQIVND (reference sequence). There are 16 residues in the CDR3. CDR3 protein: CASSIGRRRAYNEQFF. CDR3 coding DNA: TGTGCCAGTAGTATAGGGCGCAGGCGGGCCTACAATGAGCAGTTCTTC.